These T cell receptor beta chains were read from a single sample in a study of blood T cell repertoires in COVID-19. Data came from immunoSEQ multiplex PCR; TCRdb stores just in-frame clones and leaves some out. Seen here are a few hundred thousand clones, about 87% observed once, and the top ten hold 4%. Sequenced input: peripheral blood. All receptors derive from a man aged 60 to 75 who had recovered from COVID-19. The CDR3 runs from the conserved cysteine through the conserved F or W. Fields, in order: clone size, V gene, J gene, D gene, CDR3 DNA, CDR3 protein. D genes are given only for firm matches. Rows give clone size only sometimes, using once, few, many, or a class for an expanded clone.

>once|TRBV25-1|TRBJ1-1|TRBD1
TGTGCCAGCAGGAGGGGGCCAGCAAACACTGAAGCTTTCTTT
CASRRGPANTEAFF
>.|TRBV19|TRBJ1-2|.
TGTGCCACCCAACCCAAGACCGGGACGGGGGATGGCTACACCTTC
CATQPKTGTGDGYTF
>.|TRBV7-2|TRBJ2-5|TRBD2
TGTGCCAGCAGCCCGGGACTAGCGGGGGGGCCAGAGACCCAGTACTTC
CASSPGLAGGPETQYF
>.|TRBV14|TRBJ2-7|.
TGTGCCAGCAGCCTGACAGTTCCTTCCTACGAGCAGTACTTC
CASSLTVPSYEQYF
>.|TRBV11-2|TRBJ1-5|.
TGTGCCAGCAGCCCCGCAGGGCGTAATCAGCCCCAGCATTTT
CASSPAGRNQPQHF
>.|TRBV5-1|TRBJ1-4|.
TGCGCCAGCAGCTTGAAGTCCAGCGGGGTGACTAATGAAAAACTGTTTTTT
CASSLKSSGVTNEKLFF
>.|TRBV9|TRBJ2-5|.
TGTGCCAGCTCGGGAGTGGTGGAGACCCAGTACTTC
CASSGVVETQYF
>once|TRBV3-1/TRBV3-2|TRBJ1-2|.
TGTGCCAGCAGCCAAGATGTGCAGAACTATGGCTACACCTTC
CASSQDVQNYGYTF
>.|TRBV6-6|TRBJ1-1|.
TGTGCCAGCAGTTACTCTTTCCAGGGCGGCACTGAAGCTTTCTTT
CASSYSFQGGTEAFF
>once|TRBV7-2|TRBJ2-2|TRBD1
TGTGCCAGTAGCGCGGACAGGGCGAGCACCGGGGAGCTGTTTTTT
CASSADRASTGELFF
>once|TRBV19|TRBJ1-5|.
TGTGCCAGTAGTATAGTGTCTAATAGCAATCAGCCCCAGCATTTT
CASSIVSNSNQPQHF
>.|TRBV6-2/TRBV6-3|TRBJ1-5|.
TGTGCCAGCAGTTACCGAGGGGGGGAGGGCAATCAGCCCCAGCATTTT
CASSYRGGEGNQPQHF
>.|TRBV5-4|TRBJ1-1|TRBD1
TGTGCCAGCAGCCATAGACAGGGCATGAACACTGAAGCTTTCTTT
CASSHRQGMNTEAFF
>.|TRBV7-9|TRBJ2-7|.
TGTGCCAGCAGCTTCGGCAGGGAAGAGAGCGAGCAGTACTTC
CASSFGREESEQYF
>.|TRBV29-1|TRBJ2-2|.
TGCAGCGTTGGGATGACAGTCACCGGGGAGCTGTTTTTT
CSVGMTVTGELFF
>.|TRBV7-3|TRBJ2-3|TRBD2
TGTGCCAGCAGTTTGGGACTAGTTCCGCACACAGATACGCAGTATTTT
CASSLGLVPHTDTQYF
>once|TRBV11-2|TRBJ2-2|TRBD2
TGTGCCAGCAGTACTGCGGGGGACGGGGAGCTGTTTTTT
CASSTAGDGELFF
>.|TRBV19|TRBJ2-5|TRBD1
TGTGCCAGTAGTATATGGACAGGGGAGAGGGAGACCCAGTACTTC
CASSIWTGERETQYF
>.|TRBV24-1|TRBJ2-2|.
TGTGCCACCAGTGATGTCCCCCCCACGGGAACCGGGGAGCTGTTTTTT
CATSDVPPTGTGELFF
>.|TRBV12-5|TRBJ2-4|TRBD1
TGTGCTAGTGGTCCGGGACAGGGGGACGGGGGGCCCATTCAGTACTTC
CASGPGQGDGGPIQYF
>.|TRBV29-1|TRBJ2-7|.
TGCAGCGTTGGGTCCAGGGGCCACGAGCAGTACTTC
CSVGSRGHEQYF
>.|TRBV6-5|TRBJ2-7|.
TGTGCCAGCCTAGAAGCCCACCTGGCCTACGAGCAGTACTTC
CASLEAHLAYEQYF
>.|TRBV15|TRBJ2-1|TRBD1
TGTGCCACCAGCAGGGTGACAGGGGGCGTCTTCTTC
CATSRVTGGVFF
>.|TRBV10-3|TRBJ1-1|TRBD1
TGTGCCATCAGTGAACTACAGGGGAGAACTGAAGCTTTCTTT
CAISELQGRTEAFF
>.|TRBV30|TRBJ2-2|TRBD1
TGTGCCTGGAGGGACAGGGGATCAAGCACCGGGGAGCTGTTTTTT
CAWRDRGSSTGELFF
>.|TRBV14|TRBJ1-1|.
TGTGCCAGCAGCCAGGGACATTCGAACACTGAAGCTTTCTTT
CASSQGHSNTEAFF
>.|TRBV7-2|TRBJ1-5|.
TGTGCCAGCAGCCCATTCGGGGTCCTGGGGCAGCCCCAGCATTTT
CASSPFGVLGQPQHF
>once|TRBV10-2|TRBJ2-7|.
TGCGCCAGCAGTGTACACTCCCCCGACAAGCACGAGCAGTACTTC
CASSVHSPDKHEQYF
>.|TRBV11-2|TRBJ2-7|TRBD1
TGTGCCAGCAGCTCTAGTCCTCTGGGACAGGGGGCTCACGAGCAGTACTTC
CASSSSPLGQGAHEQYF
>.|TRBV4-2|TRBJ1-3|.
TGTGCCAGCAGCCAAGTTCAAGAGGGCGCAGGTGGAAACACCATATATTTT
CASSQVQEGAGGNTIYF
>.|TRBV6-5|TRBJ1-5|TRBD1
TGTGCCAGCAGCTCAAGACAGGGGGGGGGAGGGTCCCAGCATTTT
CASSSRQGGGGSQHF
>.|TRBV30|TRBJ1-1|TRBD1
TGTGCCTGGAGTGTGGGACAGGGAAGGTGGAACACTGAAGCTTTCTTT
CAWSVGQGRWNTEAFF
>.|TRBV29-1|TRBJ1-5|TRBD1
TGCAGCGTTGAGACAGGGGATTTTCGTCAGCCCCAGCATTTT
CSVETGDFRQPQHF
>.|TRBV5-1|TRBJ2-3|.
TGCGCCAGCACCGAGGGGAGGGATACGCAGTATTTT
CASTEGRDTQYF
>.|TRBV12-5|TRBJ2-3|TRBD2
TGTGCTAGTGGTTTGGTAGCTAGCGGGGGCGCTTCGAACCAGGTCCTTAGCACAGATACGCAGTATTTT
CASGLVASGGASNQVLSTDTQYF
>.|TRBV6-5|TRBJ1-2|.
TGTGCCAGCAGTTACTCGAGGCGGATAATAAGCTATGGCTACACCTTC
CASSYSRRIISYGYTF
>.|TRBV6-2/TRBV6-3|TRBJ1-1|TRBD1
TGTGCCAGCAGTTCAGGGGGCGCTATGGACACTGAAGCTTTCTTT
CASSSGGAMDTEAFF
>few|TRBV9|TRBJ1-5|TRBD1
TGTGCCAGCAGCGTCACAGGGGCCGAAAATCAGCCCCAGCATTTT
CASSVTGAENQPQHF
>once|TRBV18|TRBJ2-1|.
TGTGCCAGCTCTCCTGACAGCGACCTCTCCTACAATGAGCAGTTCTTC
CASSPDSDLSYNEQFF
>once|TRBV7-8|TRBJ2-7|TRBD2
TGTGCCAGCAGCTTAGCGGTTGGGGGGGGCTACGAGCAGTACTTC
CASSLAVGGGYEQYF
>.|TRBV28|TRBJ2-1|.
TGTGCCAGCAGTTCTGTTGAGACAAATTACAATGAGCAGTTCTTC
CASSSVETNYNEQFF
>.|TRBV24-1|TRBJ1-2|TRBD1
TGTGCCAGCCGACAGGGGTACGACTATGGCTACACCTTC
CASRQGYDYGYTF
>few|TRBV2|TRBJ2-7|TRBD2
TGTGCCAGCAAGGAGCGGGGGTTGGTCGACGAGCAGTACTTC
CASKERGLVDEQYF
>.|TRBV5-1|TRBJ2-6|TRBD1
TGCGCCAGCAGCGAGGGTTTTTTCGGGACAGGGGGCCGGTCTGGGGCCAACGTCCTGACTTTC
CASSEGFFGTGGRSGANVLTF
>once|TRBV7-7|TRBJ2-3|TRBD1
TGTGCTAGCAGCTTAGCGTCCGGGACAGGGGCCAATACGCAGTATTTT
CASSLASGTGANTQYF
>.|TRBV5-1|TRBJ1-2|TRBD1
TGCGCCAGCAGCCCAGGGACAGGGGACTATGGCTACACCTTC
CASSPGTGDYGYTF
>.|TRBV12-3/TRBV12-4|TRBJ2-7|TRBD1
TGTGCCAGCAGTTGGACAGGGGGATACGAGCAGTACTTC
CASSWTGGYEQYF
>.|TRBV5-6|TRBJ2-1|.
TGTGCCAGCAGCCTAGGAGGAAATGAGCAGTTCTTC
CASSLGGNEQFF